These 18 T cell receptor beta chains were sequenced from one sample in a study of shared T cell receptors in the human thymus. The table came from immunoSEQ multiplex PCR; TCRdb's copy has only in-frame clones and leaves some out. This sample has 700,000 to 750,000 clones; approximately 83% occur once, and the top ten carry around 0.01%. These data also featured in a second study, about human thymus T cells.

Sequencing input: thymocytes. These TCRs come from a girl in the first two years of life with a congenital heart defect.

The chain links TRBV6-5 to TRBJ2-1; 10 bases are a match to TRBD2. The CDR3 is made up of 16 amino acids. Germline CDR1 reads MNHEY; CDR2 reads SVGAGI. V was pared by 4 bases and J by 4 bases, with 7 bases of the junction left unmatched. DNA of the CDR3: TGTGCCAGCAGTTGTCGGCTAGCGGGGGAATACAATGAGCAGTTCTTC. Its translation: CASSCRLAGEYNEQFF.

The chain couples TRBV28 to TRBJ2-1; 12 positions match TRBD2. The CDR3 is 17 amino acids. V shed 5 bases, J shed 10 bases, and the junction held 15 bases outside the gene matches. Germline V gene data show CDR1 as MDHEN and CDR2 as SYDVKM. In nucleotides, the CDR3 is TGTGCCAGCAGTGGGCCTCGCGCTAGCGGGGGGGCCAGGGAGCAGTTCTTC. This gives the protein CASSGPRASGGAREQFF.

The rearrangement joins TRBV7-9 to TRBJ2-7; D gene uncertain. Germline-derived CDR1 and CDR2 are SEHNR and FQNEAQ (reference sequence). V was cut by 3 bases and J by 5 bases, with 8 bases left in between. The CDR3 spans 12 residues. CDR3 sequence (DNA): TGTGCCAGCAGCTTTCCAGAAAACGAGCAGTACTTC. Its protein is CASSFPENEQYF.

The genes are TRBV5-1 and TRBJ2-7; 7 bases match TRBD1. CDR3 length: 15 residues. Germline lookup yields CDR1 SGHRS and CDR2 YFSETQ. Trimming took 5 bases from V and 3 from J; bases not matched to a gene: 11. In nucleotides, the CDR3 is TGCGCCAGCAGGATCCGGACAGGTGAAGACTACGAGCAGTACTTC. Protein: CASRIRTGEDYEQYF.

This clone occurred a few times. This chain links TRBV4-1 with TRBJ1-4, with no clear D. CDR1 MGHRA and CDR2 YSYEKL come from the germline V gene. V shed 1 base and J shed 10 bases, with 10 bases lying between them. The CDR3 length is 13 residues. The CDR3 is CASSQADSPKLFF. In DNA, the CDR3 is TGCGCCAGCAGCCAAGCGGACTCGCCAAAACTGTTTTTT.

The genes are TRBV4-3 and TRBJ2-5, with a tentative D call TRBD1 (5 bases). The CDR3 has 14 amino acids. The germline V gene has CDR1 LGHNA and CDR2 YSLEER. Trimming removed 4 bases at V and 5 bases at J, with 14 bases between. CDR3 amino acids: CASSPQGLRETQYF. The CDR3 bases are TGCGCCAGCAGCCCCCAGGGCCTCCGGGAGACCCAGTACTTC.

The chain carries TRBV6-6 and TRBJ1-1, with D unclear. Looked up from germline, CDR1 is MNHNY and CDR2 is SVGAGI (reference sequence). Trimming took 0 bases from V and 4 from J, leaving 9 bases between them. The CDR3 covers 14 residues. The CDR3 here is CASSYSRALTEAFF. Here the CDR3 DNA reads TGTGCCAGCAGTTACTCACGTGCGCTCACTGAAGCTTTCTTT.

The J gene is TRBJ1-1, the V gene TRBV7-4, with D uncertain. The CDR3 runs to 13 residues. Trimming cost V 5 bases and J 10 bases, with 17 bases left between them. Germline lookup yields CDR1 SGHVT and CDR2 SQSDAQ. CDR3 amino acids: CASSPRRKPAAFF. DNA for the CDR3: TGTGCCAGCAGCCCTAGGAGGAAGCCGGCAGCTTTCTTT.

Details on this clone: Mismatch with germline at one junction end may stem from a read error. V and J are TRBV2 and TRBJ1-1; unclear D gene. Germline CDR1 is SNHLY and CDR2 is FYNNEI. The CDR3 runs to 11 residues. CDR3 in DNA: TGTGCCAGCCCGGCGGGGTCGGAAGCTTCCTTT. This gives the protein CASPAGSEASF.

This clone was recorded once. The J gene is TRBJ2-7, the V gene TRBV5-8; 7 bases line up with TRBD1. The germline CDR1 and CDR2 sequences are SGHTS and YDEGEE. CDR3 length: 15 amino acids. V shed 8 bases and J 2 bases; nucleotides not matched to a gene: 13. In DNA form, the CDR3 reads TGTGCCAGTCCCCTCAAGGGACAGCTTACCTACGAGCAGTACTTC. It is translated as CASPLKGQLTYEQYF.

The chain combines TRBV6-6 with TRBJ1-2; weak D call: TRBD1 (5 bases). V was clipped by 6 bases and J by 3 bases, with 17 bases between them. The CDR3 has 15 amino acids. Germline V gene lookup returns CDR1 MNHNY and CDR2 SVGAGI (reference sequence). Written as DNA, the CDR3 is TGTGCCAGCAGCCGACTACGGGGGTCGGACTATGGCTACACCTTC. Encoded protein: CASSRLRGSDYGYTF.

The chain is built from TRBV5-5 and TRBJ2-7; D is undetermined. Germline lookup yields CDR1 SGHKS and CDR2 YYEKEE (reference sequence). V was clipped by 5 bases and J by 3 bases, with 6 bases between them. This CDR3 is built from 11 residues. CDR3 coding DNA: TGTGCCAGCAGTTCCCGCTACGAGCAGTACTTC. It specifies CASSSRYEQYF.

As concerns this clone: The junction shows a germline mismatch at one end, possibly a read error. V and J are TRBV27 and TRBJ1-1; the match to TRBD1 covers 9 bases. The germline CDR1 and CDR2 sequences are MNHEY and SMNVEV (reference sequence). The CDR3 loop spans 16 amino acids. CDR3 protein: CASSLSPGQGNTEAFF. The CDR3, as DNA: TGTGCCAGCAGTCTATCTCCGGGACAGGGGAACACTGAAGCTTTCTTT.

The CDR3 DNA reads as TGCGCCAGCAGCCAAGGCGACAGGACGTCCTACGAGCAGTACTTC. Residues: CASSQGDRTSYEQYF. V is TRBV4-1 and J is TRBJ2-7; D is possibly TRBD1 (6 bases). CDR1 and CDR2 (germline): MGHRA, YSYEKL. V was cut by 1 base and J by 1 base, with 11 bases left in between. This CDR3 has 15 amino acids.

The rearrangement links TRBV2 to TRBJ1-4, with 8 bases fitting TRBD1. This CDR3 region has 16 residues. V was pared by 8 bases and J by 8 bases, with 16 bases of the junction left unmatched. Germline V lookup: CDR1 SNHLY, CDR2 FYNNEI. The CDR3 is CASEERYGQGKEKLFF. The CDR3, as DNA: TGTGCCAGCGAAGAACGATATGGACAGGGTAAAGAAAAACTGTTTTTT.

This chain connects TRBV7-9 to TRBJ1-2, with D maybe TRBD1 (5 bases). The germline gives CDR1 SEHNR, CDR2 FQNEAQ (reference sequence). V dropped 10 bases and J dropped 6 bases, with 15 bases sitting between them. The CDR3 spans 12 residues. The DNA of the CDR3 is TGTGCCACCACCGTGGGGGGGAATGGCTACACCTTC. Amino acids: CATTVGGNGYTF.

V gene TRBV5-1 combines with J gene TRBJ2-5; TRBD1 aligns across 9 bases. The V segment lost 0 bases and the J segment 4 bases; nucleotides outside the gene matches: 10. Germline V gene lookup returns CDR1 SGHRS and CDR2 YFSETQ. CDR3 size: 17 residues. CDR3 coding DNA: TGCGCCAGCAGCTTGGGTTTCGGGACAGGGTTAGGAGAGACCCAGTACTTC. This gives the protein CASSLGFGTGLGETQYF.

The V call is TRBV19, the J call TRBJ1-3; D ambiguous. V lost 1 base and J 9 bases, leaving 16 bases between the germline ends. This CDR3 has 15 residues. CDR1 and CDR2 from the germline V gene are LNHDA and SQIVND (reference sequence). The CDR3 nucleotides read TGTGCCAGTAGTATAGTAGGCGGCAGCCGAGGCACCATATATTTT. The encoded protein is CASSIVGGSRGTIYF.